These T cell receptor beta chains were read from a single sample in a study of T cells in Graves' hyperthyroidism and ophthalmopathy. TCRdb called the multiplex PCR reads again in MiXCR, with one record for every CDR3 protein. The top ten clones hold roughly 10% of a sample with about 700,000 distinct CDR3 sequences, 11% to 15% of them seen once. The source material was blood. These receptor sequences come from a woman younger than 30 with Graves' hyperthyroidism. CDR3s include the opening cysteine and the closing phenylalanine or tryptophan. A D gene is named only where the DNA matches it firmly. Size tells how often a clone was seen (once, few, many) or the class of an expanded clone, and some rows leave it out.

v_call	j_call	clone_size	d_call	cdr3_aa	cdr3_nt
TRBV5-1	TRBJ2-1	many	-	CASSQGQGGRDEQFF	TGCGCCAGCAGCCAAGGACAGGGCGGGAGGGATGAGCAGTTCTTC
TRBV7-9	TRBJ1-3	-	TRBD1	CASSSRQGSSGNTIYF	TGTGCCAGCAGCTCCCGACAGGGGAGCTCTGGAAACACCATATATTTT
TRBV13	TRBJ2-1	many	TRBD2	CASSSGLVRYNEQFF	TGTGCCAGCAGCTCGGGACTAGTTAGGTACAATGAGCAGTTCTTC
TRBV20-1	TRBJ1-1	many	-	CSARDGRLALNTEAFF	TGCAGTGCTAGGGACGGACGGCTAGCTCTCAACACTGAAGCTTTCTTT
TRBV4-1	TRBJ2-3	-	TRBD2	CASSLEGSGSGDTQYF	TGCGCCAGCAGCCTAGAGGGTAGCGGGAGTGGAGATACGCAGTATTTT
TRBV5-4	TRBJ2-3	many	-	CASISGNTQYF	TGTGCCAGCATCTCAGGGAATACGCAGTATTTT
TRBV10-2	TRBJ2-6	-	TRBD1	CASSHPDRVSGANVLTF	TGCGCCAGCAGTCATCCAGACAGGGTTAGTGGGGCCAACGTCCTGACTTTC
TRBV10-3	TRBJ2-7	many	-	CAIRESRGRYEQYF	TGTGCCATCAGGGAGAGCAGGGGCAGGTACGAGCAGTACTTC
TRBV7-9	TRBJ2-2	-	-	CARGEDTGELFF	TGTGCCAGGGGAGAGGACACCGGGGAGCTGTTTTTT
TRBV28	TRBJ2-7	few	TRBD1	CASKQDRGHEQYF	TGTGCCAGCAAGCAGGACAGGGGACACGAGCAGTACTTC
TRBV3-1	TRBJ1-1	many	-	CASSQRGLHAEAFF	TGTGCCAGCAGCCAACGGGGGCTCCATGCTGAAGCTTTCTTT
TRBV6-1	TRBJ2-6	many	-	CASTLLSSGANVLTF	TGTGCCAGCACCCTACTAAGCTCTGGGGCCAACGTCCTGACTTTC
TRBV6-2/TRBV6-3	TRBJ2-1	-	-	CASLWGNEQFF	TGTGCCAGCCTCTGGGGCAATGAGCAGTTCTTC
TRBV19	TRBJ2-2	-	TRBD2	CASARSSGRLTGELFF	TGTGCCAGCGCTAGGTCTAGCGGGAGGTTAACCGGGGAGCTGTTTTTT
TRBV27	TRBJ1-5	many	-	CARSGVGSNQPQHF	TGTGCCAGGAGCGGGGTAGGTAGCAATCAGCCCCAGCATTTT
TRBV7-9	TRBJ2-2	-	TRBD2	CASSLTPGTSGRSQVTGELFF	TGTGCCAGCAGCCTAACCCCCGGGACTAGCGGGAGGTCGCAGGTCACCGGGGAGCTGTTTTTT
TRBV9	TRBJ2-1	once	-	CASSAGLNNEQFF	TGTGCCAGCAGCGCGGGACTTAACAATGAGCAGTTCTTC
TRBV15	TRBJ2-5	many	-	CATSRDPVETQYF	TGTGCCACCAGCAGAGATCCAGTTGAGACCCAGTACTTC
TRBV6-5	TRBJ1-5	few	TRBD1	CASSYSTGTGGNPQPQHF	TGTGCCAGCAGTTACTCGACCGGGACAGGGGGCAACCCTCAGCCCCAGCATTTT
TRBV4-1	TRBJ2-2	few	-	CASSRTSGTWEELFF	TGCGCCAGCAGCCGAACCTCGGGGACCTGGGAGGAGCTGTTTTTT
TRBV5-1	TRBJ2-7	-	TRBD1	CASSLPGTAEGQYF	TGCGCCAGCAGCTTACCTGGGACAGCAGAGGGGCAGTACTTC
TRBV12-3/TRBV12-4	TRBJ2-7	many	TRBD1	CAIYSRGPGGVYEQYF	TGTGCCATTTACTCTAGAGGCCCAGGGGGTGTATACGAGCAGTACTTC
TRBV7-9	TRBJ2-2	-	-	CASSFIPTGELFF	TGTGCCAGCAGCTTCATCCCCACCGGGGAGCTGTTTTTT
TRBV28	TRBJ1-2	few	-	CASSRPRRDYGYTF	TGTGCCAGCAGCCGTCCTAGGAGGGACTATGGCTACACCTTC
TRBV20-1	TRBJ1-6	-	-	CSATRPGLRVTNSPLHF	TGCAGTGCTACCCGCCCGGGCTTAAGGGTCACTAATTCACCCCTCCACTTT
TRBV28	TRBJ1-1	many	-	CASKDRNTEAFF	TGTGCCAGCAAGGACAGAAACACTGAAGCTTTCTTT
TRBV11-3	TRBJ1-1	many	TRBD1	CASSRLTGGIGLNTEAFF	TGTGCCAGCAGCCGTTTGACAGGGGGGATTGGATTGAACACTGAAGCTTTCTTT
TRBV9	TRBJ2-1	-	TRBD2	CASSVVVRAGYNEQFF	TGTGCCAGCAGCGTAGTTGTGCGAGCGGGGTACAATGAGCAGTTCTTC
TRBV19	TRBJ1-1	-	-	CASKENREAFF	TGTGCCAGTAAAGAAAACCGGGAAGCTTTCTTT
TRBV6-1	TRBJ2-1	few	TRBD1	CASSRPGDRGYNEQFF	TGTGCCAGCAGCCGCCCAGGGGACAGGGGATACAATGAGCAGTTCTTC
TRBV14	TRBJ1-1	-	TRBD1	CASSPTGGVGAFF	TGTGCCAGCAGCCCTACAGGGGGCGTAGGGGCTTTCTTT
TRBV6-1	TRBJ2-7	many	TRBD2	CASSPEGPAGGPYEQYF	TGTGCCAGCAGTCCAGAGGGACCAGCGGGAGGGCCTTACGAGCAGTACTTC
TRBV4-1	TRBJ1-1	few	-	CASSRMYRVMNTEAFF	TGCGCCAGCAGCCGAATGTACAGAGTTATGAACACTGAAGCTTTCTTT